The next 18 T cell receptor beta chains were all read from a single sample in a study of chemoradiotherapy in HPV16-positive cancers. The repertoire was sequenced with immunoSEQ multiplex PCR; TCRdb's copy has only in-frame clones and lacks some. The data show fewer than 16,000 clones, with 78% seen just once and approximately 9.4% held by the top ten. The specimen was collected from a patient who underwent chemoradiotherapy. These receptors all come from a human donor with HPV-associated anogenital cancer.

The table lists this clone with a count of one. The chain combines TRBV5-1 with TRBJ2-3, with 8 positions matching TRBD2. This CDR3 comprises 14 residues. Germline V lookup: CDR1 SGHRS, CDR2 YFSETQ. Trimming cost V 5 bases and J 2 bases; bases outside gene matches: 4. The CDR3 loop is CASSVAGLTDTQYF. DNA for the CDR3: TGCGCCAGCAGTGTAGCGGGGCTCACAGATACGCAGTATTTT.

This clone was counted once. The V gene is TRBV7-9, the J gene TRBJ1-5, with D maybe TRBD1 (5 bases). Trimming removed 5 bases at V and 0 bases at J, with 11 bases between. The germline V gene has CDR1 SEHNR and CDR2 FQNEAQ (reference sequence). The CDR3 covers 15 residues. The CDR3 region has the DNA TGTGCCAGCAGCCCCCAGGGCAATAGCAATCAGCCCCAGCATTTT. This encodes CASSPQGNSNQPQHF. The full variable domain, its missing parts supplied by reference TRBV7-9 and TRBJ1-5, is DTGVSQNPRHKITKRGQNVTFRCDPISEHNRLYWYRQTLGQGPEFLTYFQNEAQLEKSRLLSDRFSAERPKGSFSTLEIQRTEQGDSAMYLCASSPQGNSNQPQHFGDGTRLSIL.

The rearrangement joins TRBV4-2 to TRBJ2-7; D possibly corresponds to TRBD1 (5 bases). Trimming removed 1 base from V and 4 bases from J, with 14 bases in between. There are 15 residues in the CDR3. Germline CDR1 LGHNA, CDR2 YNFKEQ. The CDR3 region is CASSQAQGVGYEQYF. The DNA of the CDR3 is TGTGCCAGCAGCCAAGCCCAAGGGGTTGGATACGAGCAGTACTTC.

This clone was observed once. This chain links TRBV7-2 with TRBJ2-2; a weak D match, TRBD1 (5 bases). From germline, CDR1 is SGHTA and CDR2 FQGNSA. The CDR3 is 16 amino acids. The V end lost 2 bases, the J end lost 2 bases, and 12 bases lay between the germline ends. The CDR3 sequence: CASSLYRQGNTGELFF. CDR3 bases: TGTGCCAGCAGCTTATACAGGCAGGGTAACACCGGGGAGCTGTTTTTT.

This rearrangement joins TRBV11-2 to TRBJ2-3; 7 bases agree with TRBD2. Germline-derived CDR1 and CDR2 are SGHAT and FQNNGV. The ends lost 4 bases at V and 4 bases at J; junction bases unmatched: 11. The CDR3 contains 16 residues. This CDR3 is CASSSLGLGAADTQYF. CDR3 coding DNA: TGTGCCAGCAGCTCTCTCGGACTAGGCGCTGCAGATACGCAGTATTTT. Full variable domain (outside the CDR3, taken from reference TRBV11-2 and TRBJ2-3): EAGVAQSPRYKIIEKRQSVAFWCNPISGHATLYWYQQILGQGPKLLIQFQNNGVVDDSQLPKDRFSAERLKGVDSTLKIQPAKLEDSAVYLCASSSLGLGAADTQYFGPGTRLTVL.

The rearrangement uses TRBV7-2 and TRBJ1-6, with 8 bases fitting TRBD1. This CDR3 is 15 amino acids long. V lost 6 bases and J lost 9; bases outside the gene matches: 10. Germline V gene data show CDR1 as SGHTA and CDR2 as FQGNSA. CDR3 nucleotides: TGTGCCAGCAGTCTAAATACAGGGGGAACTTCACCCCTCCACTTT. Amino acids: CASSLNTGGTSPLHF. Looking up the rest from reference TRBV7-2 and TRBJ1-6 gives the full variable domain: GAGVSQSPSNKVTEKGKDVELRCDPISGHTALYWYRQSLGQGLEFLIYFQGNSAPDKSGLPSDRFSAERTGGSVSTLTIQRTQQEDSAVYLCASSLNTGGTSPLHFGNGTRLTVT.

This sequence joins TRBV11-1 and TRBJ1-1, with D perhaps matching TRBD1 (6 bases). Between the trimmed V and J ends, which lost 4 bases and 7 bases, there was a span of 13 bases. The CDR3 is 13 residues long. The germline CDR1 and CDR2 sequences are SGHAT and FQDESV (reference sequence). CDR3 region: CASSSTGSVEAFF. Here the CDR3 DNA reads TGTGCCAGCAGCTCTACAGGGTCTGTTGAAGCTTTCTTT.

V is TRBV2 and J is TRBJ2-7; no clear D gene. V lost 2 bases and J 0 bases, leaving 5 bases between the germline ends. The CDR3 runs 13 residues. Germline values: CDR1 SNHLY, CDR2 FYNNEI. CDR3 nucleotides: TGTGCCAGCAGTGAACAGGCCTCCTACGAGCAGTACTTC. Protein sequence: CASSEQASYEQYF.

The rearrangement uses TRBV28 and TRBJ1-6; 7 bases align to TRBD1. With V trimmed by 3 bases and J by 6 bases, 2 bases remained unmatched. The germline gives CDR1 MDHEN, CDR2 SYDVKM. This CDR3 has 14 amino acids. The CDR3 region is CASSLAGGNSPLHF. The CDR3 nucleotides read TGTGCCAGCAGTTTGGCAGGGGGTAATTCACCCCTCCACTTT.

This chain links TRBV11-2 with TRBJ2-5, with TRBD2 identical over 7 bases. The CDR3 sequence is 16 residues long. V dropped 1 base and J dropped 1; count of bases not matched to a gene: 6. Germline loops: CDR1 SGHAT, CDR2 FQNNGV. CDR3 loop: CASSLGGGGTQETQYF. The DNA of the CDR3 is TGTGCCAGCAGCTTAGGTGGCGGGGGAACCCAAGAGACCCAGTACTTC.

The chain carries TRBV7-2 and TRBJ2-5; D is uncertain. Looked up from germline, CDR1 is SGHTA and CDR2 is FQGNSA. V lost 4 bases and J 5 bases, leaving 14 bases between the germline ends. CDR3 length: 14 residues. The CDR3 region is CASSYRTPKETQYF. The CDR3, as DNA: TGTGCCAGCAGCTACCGGACCCCCAAGGAGACCCAGTACTTC.

The rearrangement links TRBV4-2 to TRBJ1-6; D possibly corresponds to TRBD1 (5 bases). The V end lost 4 bases, the J end lost 2 bases, and 15 bases lay between the germline ends. This CDR3 has 17 amino acids. Germline CDR1 and CDR2: LGHNA and YNFKEQ. CDR3 protein: CASSPRGGEAYNSPLHF. The CDR3 nucleotides read TGTGCCAGCAGCCCGAGGGGAGGGGAAGCCTATAATTCACCCCTCCACTTT.

The V call is TRBV29-1, the J call TRBJ1-2; D may be TRBD1 (5 bases). The CDR3 runs 13 residues. Per the germline V gene, CDR1 is SQVTM and CDR2 is ANQGSEA. Trimming took 2 bases from V and 5 from J, leaving 12 bases between them. CDR3: CSVERSRGYGYTF. CDR3 DNA sequence: TGCAGCGTTGAAAGGTCGAGGGGATATGGCTACACCTTC.

V and J are TRBV5-1 and TRBJ2-5; perhaps TRBD2 as D (6 bases). This CDR3 has 15 amino acids. Trimming removed 0 bases from V and 5 bases from J, with 14 bases in between. Germline CDR1 and CDR2: SGHRS and YFSETQ. This CDR3 is CASSLAEGGVETQYF. The CDR3 DNA follows: TGCGCCAGCAGCTTGGCTGAGGGCGGGGTGGAGACCCAGTACTTC.

This clone was recorded only once. The gene calls are TRBV7-9 and TRBJ2-1; 8 bases fit TRBD1. Germline V gene lookup returns CDR1 SEHNR and CDR2 FQNEAQ (reference sequence). Trimming removed 4 bases from V and 0 bases from J; junction bases left unmatched: 5. CDR3 length: 16 residues. In DNA, the CDR3 is TGTGCCAGCAGCTCCGGGACAGGTAGCTCCTACAATGAGCAGTTCTTC. This encodes CASSSGTGSSYNEQFF.

The chain couples TRBV7-8 to TRBJ2-5; 11 positions agree with TRBD2. This CDR3 has 15 residues. Germline assignment: CDR1 SGHVS and CDR2 FQNEAQ. Unmatched junction bases numbered 11, after V lost 5 bases and J lost 9 bases. The CDR3 here is CASSPLPLAGGPQYF. The CDR3 DNA sequence: TGTGCCAGCAGCCCCCTGCCGCTAGCGGGGGGCCCCCAGTACTTC.

This clone has a handful of counts. CDR3 in amino acids: CASSVAQGHYGYTF. For the CDR3, the DNA is TGTGCCAGCAGCGTAGCCCAGGGTCACTATGGCTACACCTTC. The chain employs TRBV9 and TRBJ1-2, with D maybe TRBD1 (5 bases). This CDR3 comprises 14 residues. V was cut by 0 bases and J by 3 bases, with 9 bases left in between. Germline CDR1 reads SGDLS; CDR2 reads YYNGEE.

The CDR3 DNA reads TGCGCCAGCAGCCAAGAAAAGGACTATCGGGGCGGTGAGCAGTTCTTC. Its translation is CASSQEKDYRGGEQFF. The rearrangement joins TRBV4-3 to TRBJ2-1, with D perhaps TRBD2 (6 bases). Germline lookup yields CDR1 LGHNA and CDR2 YSLEER. The CDR3 extends over 16 amino acids. V was clipped by 0 bases and J by 9 bases, with 18 bases between them.